This T cell receptor (beta chain) was documented in a study of T cell responses to AZD1222 COVID-19 vaccine. General study results and limits: Spike-specific TCR repertoires showed rising breadth and depth after two AZD1222 doses.

For this clone: Its antigen is unidentified.

V was clipped by 3 bases and J by 5 bases; unmatched bases: 13. Germline values: CDR1 MNHEY, CDR2 SMNVEV (reference sequence). This CDR3 comprises 18 residues. Here immunoSEQ multiplex PCR was the method, and the copy in TCRdb shows in-frame clones only, minus some. The sample has approximately 70,000 clones, around 86% seen once. This TCR was sampled from an adult in good health. The sequencing here drew on peripheral blood, taken on day 0 of AZD1222 vaccination. The chain has TRBV27 and TRBJ2-1; 10 bases fit TRBD2. CDR3 protein: CASSLSLAGAFGDNEQFF. CDR3 DNA: TGTGCCAGCAGTTTGTCTCTAGCGGGGGCCTTCGGGGACAATGAGCAGTTCTTC.